These 30 T cell receptor beta chains were all obtained from the same sample, sequenced in a study of PD-L1 blockade in urothelial cancer. TCRdb's table, derived via immunoSEQ multiplex PCR, lists solely in-frame clones and lacks some. The table lists tens of thousands of clones, around 74% of them singletons, with roughly 3.9% in the top ten. The sample's time point: pretreatment peripheral blood. The specimen comprised PBMCs, sampled around atezolizumab (anti-PD-L1) treatment. The receptors derive from a man aged 70-80 years with urothelial cancer.

The CDR3 DNA reads TGTGCCAGCAGCAAAGGACTAGCGGGGACAAACATTCAGTACTTC. This translates into CASSKGLAGTNIQYF. The chain joins TRBV9 to TRBJ2-4, with TRBD2 matching 12 bases. The V gene end was trimmed by 4 bases and the J gene end by 6 bases; junction bases not matched to a gene: 5. Per the germline V gene, CDR1 is SGDLS and CDR2 is YYNGEE. This CDR3 is 15 amino acids long.

The gene calls are TRBV6-5 and TRBJ1-1; D is possibly TRBD1 (5 bases). CDR3 length: 11 residues. Trimming removed 6 bases from V and 10 bases from J, with 12 bases in between. The germline gives CDR1 MNHEY, CDR2 SVGAGI. CDR3 amino acids: CASSAGGSAFF. CDR3 nucleotide sequence: TGTGCCAGCAGCGCGGGGGGGTCAGCTTTCTTT.

The chain carries TRBV18 and TRBJ2-5; 8 bases fit TRBD2. The germline V gene has CDR1 KGHSH and CDR2 LQKENI. The length of the CDR3 is 15 residues. With 2 bases clipped from V and 2 bases from J, the junction kept 4 bases outside the gene matches. CDR3 nucleotide sequence: TGTGCCAGCTCACCAACTAGCGGCCAACAAGAGACCCAGTACTTC. Its translation: CASSPTSGQQETQYF. Drawing the rest from reference TRBV18 and TRBJ2-5, the complete variable domain is NAGVMQNPRHLVRRRGQEARLRCSPMKGHSHVYWYRQLPEEGLKFMVYLQKENIIDESGMPKERFSAEFPKEGPSILRIQQVVRGDSAAYFCASSPTSGQQETQYFGPGTRLLVL.

The chain is built from TRBV30 and TRBJ2-3, with a weak D call TRBD2 (6 bases). CDR1 GTSNPN and CDR2 SVGIG come from the germline V gene (reference sequence). The CDR3 is made up of 14 amino acids. The V end was cut by 2 bases, the J end by 2 bases, with 11 bases between. The CDR3 reads CAWSYGRPTDTQYF. Here the CDR3 DNA reads TGTGCCTGGAGTTATGGGAGGCCCACAGATACGCAGTATTTT. Looking up the rest from reference TRBV30 and TRBJ2-3 gives the full variable domain: SQTIHQWPATLVQPVGSPLSLECTVEGTSNPNLYWYRQAAGRGLQLLFYSVGIGQISSEVPQNLSASRPQDRQFILSSKKLLLSDSGFYLCAWSYGRPTDTQYFGPGTRLTVL.

CDR3 sequence: CASSFLTTMNTEAFF. For the CDR3, the DNA is TGTGCCAGCAGCTTCCTGACAACGATGAACACTGAAGCTTTCTTT. The chain employs TRBV5-6 and TRBJ1-1; D is unresolved. Germline CDR1 and CDR2: SGHDT and YYEEEE. Trimming took 2 bases from V and 0 from J, leaving 11 bases between them. The CDR3 loop spans 15 amino acids.

The rearrangement uses TRBV6-1 and TRBJ1-1; D gene uncertain. V was clipped by 1 base and J by 1 base, with 10 bases between them. The CDR3 extends over 15 amino acids. Germline lookup yields CDR1 MNHNS and CDR2 SASEGT. The CDR3 DNA reads TGTGCCAGCAGTGAAGTAATTGGCAGGAACACTGAAGCTTTCTTT. Protein: CASSEVIGRNTEAFF.

The chain combines TRBV7-6 with TRBJ2-1; 8 nucleotides align to TRBD1. The CDR3 extends over 16 amino acids. Trimming cost V 1 base and J 0 bases; bases outside gene matches: 2. Germline V gene data show CDR1 as SGHVS and CDR2 as FNYEAQ. Written as DNA, the CDR3 is TGTGCCAGCAGCTTAGAACAGGGGGGCTCCTACAATGAGCAGTTCTTC. Translating gives CASSLEQGGSYNEQFF.

This clone was picked up a small number of times. J is TRBJ2-2 and V is TRBV19; TRBD2 aligns across 9 bases. The CDR3 extends over 17 amino acids. Trimming took 6 bases from V and 5 from J; bases not matched to a gene: 13. Germline lookup yields CDR1 LNHDA and CDR2 SQIVND (reference sequence). The CDR3 protein is CASSTRGREGRTGELFF. The CDR3 nucleotides read TGTGCCAGTAGCACAAGGGGGCGGGAGGGGAGGACCGGGGAGCTGTTTTTT.

The rearrangement joins TRBV2 to TRBJ1-4, with TRBD1 matching 9 bases. Germline CDR1 is SNHLY and CDR2 is FYNNEI. V shed 8 bases, J shed 8 bases, and the junction held 12 bases outside the gene matches. The CDR3 totals 15 residues. The CDR3, as DNA: TGTGCCAGCGGTAGATTCGGGACAGGGTTGGAAAAACTGTTTTTT. Residues: CASGRFGTGLEKLFF.

The chain recombines TRBV5-1 with TRBJ2-3; 9 bases line up with TRBD2. The CDR3 extends over 18 amino acids. V lost 4 bases, J lost 2 bases, and 14 bases stayed unmatched. Per the germline V gene, CDR1 is SGHRS and CDR2 is YFSETQ. For the CDR3, the DNA is TGCGCCAGCAGCCGGAGCTTGTGGACTAGCGCGAACACAGATACGCAGTATTTT. It translates to CASSRSLWTSANTDTQYF.

The V and J genes are TRBV7-2 and TRBJ1-1; tentative D call: TRBD1 (5 bases). Trimming removed 4 bases at V and 3 bases at J, with 9 bases between. This CDR3 region has 13 residues. Germline V CDR1 and CDR2: SGHTA, FQGNSA. The DNA for the CDR3 is TGTGCCAGCAGCTGGGACTCTTACACTGAAGCTTTCTTT. Encoded protein: CASSWDSYTEAFF.

The CDR3 nucleotides are TGTGCCAGCTCACCAGGGACAGTCGTCGAAAAACTGTTTTTT. Translation: CASSPGTVVEKLFF. The chain is built from TRBV18 and TRBJ1-4; TRBD1 matches 7 bases. Germline V lookup: CDR1 KGHSH, CDR2 LQKENI. Trimming removed 2 bases from V and 8 bases from J; junction bases left unmatched: 5. The CDR3 totals 14 residues.

This chain joins TRBV2 and TRBJ2-3; D possibly corresponds to TRBD2 (6 bases). The ends were cut back, 6 bases at V and 2 bases at J, with 15 bases in the middle. Germline CDR1 is SNHLY and CDR2 is FYNNEI. The length of the CDR3 is 15 residues. The CDR3 protein is CASRRTGTFTDTQYF. CDR3 DNA sequence: TGTGCCAGCAGACGCACCGGGACTTTCACAGATACGCAGTATTTT.

A single count supports this clone. V usage is TRBV7-8 and J usage is TRBJ2-1; 13 bases match TRBD2. The CDR3 covers 16 residues. In germline, CDR1 is SGHVS, CDR2 FQNEAQ. With 3 bases clipped from V and 8 bases from J, the junction kept 7 bases outside the gene matches. The CDR3 region is CASSFSTSGRGDEQFF. The CDR3 DNA reads as TGTGCCAGCAGCTTTTCCACTAGCGGGAGGGGCGATGAGCAGTTCTTC. Combining the CDR3 with reference TRBV7-8 and TRBJ2-1 gives the whole variable domain GAGVSQSPRYKVAKRGQDVALRCDPISGHVSLFWYQQALGQGPEFLTYFQNEAQLDKSGLPSDRFFAERPEGSVSTLKIQRTQQEDSAVYLCASSFSTSGRGDEQFFGPGTRLTVL.

This clone was found a few times. The chain couples TRBV19 to TRBJ1-2; 9 nucleotides agree with TRBD1. The CDR3 is 13 amino acids. With V trimmed by 5 bases and J by 7 bases, 5 bases remained unmatched. CDR1 is LNHDA, CDR2 SQIVND, per germline (reference sequence). DNA for the CDR3: TGTGCCAGTAGTCCGGGGACAGGGTCTGGCTACACCTTC. This codes for CASSPGTGSGYTF.

The table lists this clone with a few counts. The chain couples TRBV9 to TRBJ1-2; D uncertain. This CDR3 is built from 15 residues. Germline values: CDR1 SGDLS, CDR2 YYNGEE. The V and J ends lost 0 bases and 8 bases respectively, with 17 bases between them. Here the CDR3 reads CASSVEALLEGGYTF. Here the CDR3 DNA reads TGTGCCAGCAGCGTAGAAGCCCTCTTAGAGGGCGGCTACACCTTC.

V gene TRBV7-2 combines with J gene TRBJ2-3, with 9 bases aligning to TRBD2. The CDR3 totals 16 residues. In germline, CDR1 is SGHTA, CDR2 FQGNSA. Germline trimming cut 3 bases from V and 4 bases from J; bases unmatched to any gene: 8. The CDR3 here is CASSLQAGGLADTQYF. CDR3 nucleotides: TGTGCCAGCAGCTTGCAAGCGGGAGGATTGGCAGATACGCAGTATTTT.

In the case of this clone: This specimen includes other DNA sequences encoding the same CDR3. This CDR3 is CASSPLSSGGEQYF. The DNA of the CDR3 is TGTGCCAGCAGCCCTCTTAGTAGCGGAGGCGAGCAGTACTTC. The chain couples TRBV5-4 to TRBJ2-7; tentative D call: TRBD2 (6 bases). Trimming removed 4 bases from V and 6 bases from J, with 17 bases in between. The CDR3 sequence is 14 residues long. The germline CDR1 and CDR2 sequences are SGHNT and YYREEE (reference sequence).

This clone was picked up a small number of times. V and J are TRBV19 and TRBJ1-5; D remains ambiguous. The germline gives CDR1 LNHDA, CDR2 SQIVND (reference sequence). This CDR3 is 13 amino acids long. The V end lost 1 base, the J end lost 5 bases, and 6 bases lay between the germline ends. CDR3: CASSIGQHQPQHF. Here the CDR3 DNA reads TGTGCCAGTAGTATAGGACAACATCAGCCCCAGCATTTT.

V and J are TRBV18 and TRBJ2-3; TRBD1 might be the D (6 bases). CDR1 KGHSH and CDR2 LQKENI come from the germline V gene. The CDR3 runs to 13 residues. The V end lost 3 bases, the J end lost 10 bases, and 14 bases lay between the germline ends. In DNA, the CDR3 is TGTGCCAGCTCACCGGGACAAGGACAAGCGCAGTATTTT. This gives the protein CASSPGQGQAQYF.

This clone was detected only once. J is TRBJ2-7 and V is TRBV7-2, with 9 bases that match TRBD1. Germline CDR1 reads SGHTA; CDR2 reads FQGNSA. The CDR3 covers 13 residues. V trimming: 1 base; J trimming: 6 bases; junction bases outside the gene matches: 1. CDR3 protein: CASSLGGQGEQYF. The CDR3 DNA reads TGTGCCAGCAGCTTAGGGGGACAGGGCGAGCAGTACTTC.

This clone qualifies as medium-sized. As DNA, the CDR3 is TGTGCCAGCAGCCAAGGACTGGGAGGAGAACGGAGACAGCCCCAGCATTTT. It specifies CASSQGLGGERRQPQHF. The rearrangement joins TRBV4-2 to TRBJ1-5; D remains unclear. Trimming took 1 base from V and 7 from J, leaving 20 bases between them. There are 17 residues in the CDR3. Germline V gives CDR1 LGHNA, CDR2 YNFKEQ.

V and J are TRBV5-4 and TRBJ2-2; TRBD2 matches at 8 bases. With V trimmed by 1 base and J by 5 bases, 7 bases remained unmatched. Per germline, CDR1 SGHNT and CDR2 YYREEE (reference sequence). CDR3 length: 16 amino acids. CDR3 region: CASSLRGGQGTGELFF. DNA of the CDR3: TGTGCCAGCAGCTTGCGCGGGGGGCAGGGGACCGGGGAGCTGTTTTTT.

V gene TRBV5-4 combines with J gene TRBJ2-7, with a tentative D call TRBD2 (6 bases). The germline V gene has CDR1 SGHNT and CDR2 YYREEE (reference sequence). Trimming removed 4 bases from V and 7 bases from J, with 24 bases in between. This CDR3 has 16 amino acids. As DNA, the CDR3 is TGTGCCAGCAGCCAATCACTGCGGGGCGACCGGCGGGAGCAGTACTTC. Translated: CASSQSLRGDRREQYF.

The CDR3 loop is CASSPIAGGQYNEQFF. Written as DNA, the CDR3 is TGTGCCAGCAGTCCGATAGCGGGAGGGCAGTACAATGAGCAGTTCTTC. The J gene is TRBJ2-1, the V gene TRBV6-6, with 11 bases lining up with TRBD2. Germline lookup yields CDR1 MNHNY and CDR2 SVGAGI (reference sequence). The CDR3 runs 16 residues. V gave up 5 bases and J gave up 4 bases; unmatched junction bases: 7.

This clone was detected a few times. The chain recombines TRBV11-2 with TRBJ2-3, with 10 bases fitting TRBD1. Germline assignment: CDR1 SGHAT and CDR2 FQNNGV. The V and J ends lost 2 bases and 1 base, in that order; junction bases with no gene match: 3. The CDR3 spans 16 residues. CDR3 bases: TGTGCCAGCAGCTTACGAGGGACAGGGGGCACAGATACGCAGTATTTT. The encoded protein is CASSLRGTGGTDTQYF.

The chain links TRBV14 to TRBJ1-1, with TRBD1 as a possible D gene (5 bases). The CDR3 has 15 residues. V was cut by 0 bases and J by 6 bases, with 14 bases left in between. The germline V gene encodes CDR1 SGHDN and CDR2 FVKESK. DNA of the CDR3: TGTGCCAGCAGCCAAGATTTCGCAGGGATGGCTGAAGCTTTCTTT. It specifies CASSQDFAGMAEAFF. Drawing the rest from reference TRBV14 and TRBJ1-1, the complete variable domain is EAGVTQFPSHSVIEKGQTVTLRCDPISGHDNLYWYRRVMGKEIKFLLHFVKESKQDESGMPNNRFLAERTGGTYSTLKVQPAELEDSGVYFCASSQDFAGMAEAFFGQGTRLTVV.

The chain links TRBV29-1 to TRBJ1-2; D is unclear. The length of the CDR3 is 12 residues. Germline V gives CDR1 SQVTM, CDR2 ANQGSEA. V was pared by 3 bases and J by 3 bases, with 8 bases between. In DNA, the CDR3 is TGCAGCGTTGATCGGGAAGACTATGGCTACACCTTC. Protein sequence: CSVDREDYGYTF. Using reference TRBV29-1 and TRBJ1-2 for the parts outside the CDR3, the full variable domain is SAVISQKPSRDICQRGTSLTIQCQVDSQVTMMFWYRQQPGQSLTLIATANQGSEATYESGFVIDKFPISRPNLTFSTLTVSNMSPEDSSIYLCSVDREDYGYTFGSGTRLTVV.

This chain connects TRBV18 to TRBJ2-3; 10 bases fit TRBD2. CDR1 is KGHSH and CDR2 is LQKENI in the germline V gene. This CDR3 contains 15 residues. V shed 0 bases, J shed 7 bases, and the junction held 4 bases outside the gene matches. CDR3 amino acids: CASSPPAGGTYTQYF. The CDR3, as DNA: TGTGCCAGCTCACCACCAGCGGGGGGGACCTATACGCAGTATTTT.

The chain recombines TRBV18 with TRBJ2-3, with 7 bases fitting TRBD2. CDR3 length: 20 residues. The V segment lost 5 bases and the J segment 0 bases; nucleotides outside the gene matches: 20. CDR1 and CDR2 (germline): KGHSH, LQKENI. The CDR3 loop reads CASSSQRRLAEGASTDTQYF. The CDR3 DNA is TGTGCCAGCTCATCCCAACGAAGGCTAGCGGAAGGGGCTAGCACAGATACGCAGTATTTT.